The 24 T cell receptor beta chains presented below share a single source sample, sequenced in a study of blood T cell repertoires in COVID-19. TCRdb's copy holds only in-frame clones and misses some; the assay was immunoSEQ multiplex PCR. The sample yields fewer than 500,000 clones, roughly nine tenths seen once. The sequenced sample consisted of PBMCs or T cells enriched from blood (not recorded which). The receptor set was obtained from a man aged 25-45 years who had recovered from COVID-19.

This chain links TRBV19 with TRBJ1-6; possibly TRBD1 for D (5 bases). Germline loops: CDR1 LNHDA, CDR2 SQIVND (reference sequence). The CDR3 sequence is 15 residues long. The V and J ends lost 9 bases and 6 bases respectively, with 18 bases between them. The CDR3 loop is CASTPEGLGNSPLHF. Here the CDR3 DNA reads TGTGCCAGCACCCCCGAGGGACTCGGTAATTCACCCCTCCACTTT.

This clone was seen just once. V usage is TRBV7-2 and J usage is TRBJ2-3; a possible D gene is TRBD2 (6 bases). The germline V gene has CDR1 SGHTA and CDR2 FQGNSA. There are 15 residues in the CDR3. Trimming took 3 bases from V and 1 from J, leaving 11 bases between them. The CDR3 coding sequence is TGTGCCAGCAGCTTGGGGGGAAGGGGCACAGATACGCAGTATTTT. It encodes CASSLGGRGTDTQYF.

This chain links TRBV4-1 with TRBJ2-3; 13 bases align to TRBD2. Trimming took 2 bases from V and 6 from J; bases not matched to a gene: 5. CDR1 and CDR2 from the germline V gene are MGHRA and YSYEKL. There are 16 residues in the CDR3. The CDR3 nucleotides are TGCGCCAGCAGCCAACACAGGACTAGCGGGGGTGATACGCAGTATTTT. This codes for CASSQHRTSGGDTQYF.

The chain combines TRBV5-1 with TRBJ2-1; TRBD1 matches 11 bases. From germline, CDR1 is SGHRS and CDR2 YFSETQ. Losses at the gene ends were 0 bases for V and 8 bases for J; bases not matched to a gene: 7. The length of the CDR3 is 16 residues. Here the CDR3 reads CASSLAGQGGSYEQFF. The DNA for the CDR3 is TGCGCCAGCAGCTTGGCGGGACAGGGGGGGTCGTATGAGCAGTTCTTC.

This clone was seen a single time. The rearrangement links TRBV24-1 to TRBJ2-1, with D tentatively TRBD1 (5 bases). The CDR3 extends over 13 amino acids. Per germline, CDR1 KGHDR and CDR2 SFDVKD. V shed 1 base and J shed 13 bases, with 13 bases lying between them. The CDR3 nucleotides read TGTGCCACCAGTGATTTACAGGATGGGATACAGTTCTTC. Translation: CATSDLQDGIQFF.

This chain connects TRBV14 to TRBJ2-1; 9 positions agree with TRBD2. There are 13 residues in the CDR3. V lost 7 bases and J lost 4; bases outside the gene matches: 2. The V gene's germline CDR1 is SGHDN and CDR2 FVKESK. The CDR3 loop is CASTLAGYNEQFF. DNA for the CDR3: TGTGCCAGCACCCTAGCGGGGTACAATGAGCAGTTCTTC. Full variable domain (outside the CDR3, taken from reference TRBV14 and TRBJ2-1): EAGVTQFPSHSVIEKGQTVTLRCDPISGHDNLYWYRRVMGKEIKFLLHFVKESKQDESGMPNNRFLAERTGGTYSTLKVQPAELEDSGVYFCASTLAGYNEQFFGPGTRLTVL.

The chain is built from TRBV7-9 and TRBJ2-2; TRBD1 agrees at 11 bases. Germline CDR1 is SEHNR and CDR2 is FQNEAQ (reference sequence). The CDR3 is made up of 15 amino acids. With V trimmed by 5 bases and J by 7 bases, 6 bases remained unmatched. The chain's CDR3 is CASSTDRGRVGELFF. CDR3 DNA: TGTGCCAGCAGCACGGACAGGGGGCGGGTCGGGGAGCTGTTTTTT. Variable domain in full (rest from reference TRBV7-9 and TRBJ2-2): DTGVSQNPRHKITKRGQNVTFRCDPISEHNRLYWYRQTLGQGPEFLTYFQNEAQLEKSRLLSDRFSAERPKGSFSTLEIQRTEQGDSAMYLCASSTDRGRVGELFFGEGSRLTVL.

The chain links TRBV10-3 to TRBJ2-7, with D possibly being TRBD2 (5 bases). CDR3 length equals 16 residues. Germline CDR1 reads ENHRY; CDR2 reads SYGVKD. V was shortened by 0 bases and J by 4 bases, with 16 bases between the two germline ends. The CDR3 is CAISESEAGRLYEQYF. DNA for the CDR3: TGTGCCATCAGTGAGTCGGAGGCAGGAAGATTATACGAGCAGTACTTC.

This clone occurred once. The chain combines TRBV9 with TRBJ2-2, with D unclear. V was shortened by 7 bases and J by 9 bases, with 10 bases between the two germline ends. Per germline, CDR1 SGDLS and CDR2 YYNGEE. The CDR3 runs 11 residues. The CDR3 bases are TGTGCCAGCTTAAAATACTGGGAGCTGTTTTTT. Its protein is CASLKYWELFF. Supplemented by reference TRBV9 and TRBJ2-2, the full variable domain reads DSGVTQTPKHLITATGQRVTLRCSPRSGDLSVYWYQQSLDQGLQFLIQYYNGEERAKGNILERFSAQQFPDLHSELNLSSLELGDSALYFCASLKYWELFFGEGSRLTVL.

This clone was counted a few times. The chain carries TRBV4-1 and TRBJ1-1; maybe TRBD1 (6 bases). The CDR3 is 13 amino acids. Trimming shortened V by 4 bases and J by 5 bases, and 11 bases separated the two germline ends. The germline V gene encodes CDR1 MGHRA and CDR2 YSYEKL. DNA for the CDR3: TGCGCCAGCAGCCGGAAGGGGGAGACTGAAGCTTTCTTT. It encodes CASSRKGETEAFF.

V gene TRBV7-2 combines with J gene TRBJ2-1; TRBD2 might be the D (6 bases). CDR1 is SGHTA and CDR2 is FQGNSA in the germline V gene. Trimming removed 1 base at V and 3 bases at J, with 10 bases between. The CDR3 spans 15 residues. As DNA, the CDR3 is TGTGCCAGCAGCTTAGTAGGTAGCGGCTACAATGAGCAGTTCTTC. Translating gives CASSLVGSGYNEQFF.

The chain is built from TRBV30 and TRBJ1-1; D is uncertain. The CDR3 spans 13 residues. The V gene lost 2 bases and the J gene lost 8 bases, with 15 bases spanning the gap. Germline V gene sequence: CDR1 GTSNPN, CDR2 SVGIG (reference sequence). DNA for the CDR3: TGTGCCTGGAGTTACTACGGGGTCTCGGAAGCTTTCTTT. Encoded protein: CAWSYYGVSEAFF.

V gene TRBV28 combines with J gene TRBJ2-7, with 10 bases aligning to TRBD1. The CDR3 sequence is 15 residues long. Germline assignment: CDR1 MDHEN and CDR2 SYDVKM. V lost 3 bases to trimming and J lost 3 bases; unmatched junction nucleotides: 5. The chain's CDR3 is CASSFMTGGVYEQYF. As DNA, the CDR3 is TGTGCCAGCAGTTTCATGACAGGGGGCGTCTACGAGCAGTACTTC. Together with reference TRBV28 and TRBJ2-7, the CDR3 gives the full variable domain: DVKVTQSSRYLVKRTGEKVFLECVQDMDHENMFWYRQDPGLGLRLIYFSYDVKMKEKGDIPEGYSVSREKKERFSLILESASTNQTSMYLCASSFMTGGVYEQYFGPGTRLTVT.

The chain combines TRBV28 with TRBJ1-5; 8 bases map to TRBD1. Trimming took 7 bases from V and 9 from J; bases not matched to a gene: 17. The CDR3 runs to 16 residues. Germline lookup yields CDR1 MDHEN and CDR2 SYDVKM. CDR3 in DNA: TGTGCCAGCAACGGGGGAGGACAGGGCTCATTTATGCCCCAGCATTTT. The encoded protein is CASNGGGQGSFMPQHF.

This chain joins TRBV4-1 and TRBJ1-2, with TRBD1 matching 10 bases. With V trimmed by 1 base and J by 4 bases, 12 bases remained unmatched. This CDR3 has 18 residues. The germline CDR1 and CDR2 sequences are MGHRA and YSYEKL. The CDR3 spells CASSQVLRGTGVSYGYTF. The DNA of the CDR3 is TGCGCCAGCAGCCAAGTCCTCAGGGGGACAGGGGTCTCCTATGGCTACACCTTC.

The rearrangement joins TRBV6-5 to TRBJ2-7; TRBD1 agrees at 10 bases. The germline V gene has CDR1 MNHEY and CDR2 SVGAGI. The V gene end was trimmed by 2 bases and the J gene end by 5 bases; junction bases not matched to a gene: 6. CDR3 length: 15 amino acids. CDR3 region: CASSYIRQGAHEQYF. The DNA for the CDR3 is TGTGCCAGCAGTTACATCCGACAGGGGGCCCACGAGCAGTACTTC.

The chain carries TRBV19 and TRBJ2-2; 9 bases line up with TRBD2. This CDR3 comprises 14 residues. From germline, CDR1 is LNHDA and CDR2 SQIVND (reference sequence). Losses at the gene ends were 6 bases for V and 14 bases for J; bases not matched to a gene: 13. Here the CDR3 reads CASRTSSGMWRLFF. CDR3 sequence (DNA): TGTGCCAGTAGGACGTCTAGCGGGATGTGGAGACTGTTTTTT.

The rearrangement links TRBV10-3 to TRBJ1-4; tentatively, D is TRBD1 (5 bases). V lost 6 bases and J 0 bases, leaving 11 bases between the germline ends. CDR3 length: 15 residues. Germline CDR1 is ENHRY and CDR2 is SYGVKD. The CDR3 region has the DNA TGTGCCATCAGGGGGGGGAAGTCAACTAATGAAAAACTGTTTTTT. This sequence encodes CAIRGGKSTNEKLFF.

Worth noting for this clone: The junction shows a germline mismatch at one end, possibly a read error. J is TRBJ1-2 and V is TRBV6-1, with a tentative D call TRBD1 (6 bases). Germline V lookup: CDR1 MNHNS, CDR2 SASEGT. CDR3 length: 13 amino acids. CDR3 protein: CASSEVWETGSHF. The CDR3 DNA reads as TGTGCCAGCAGTGAAGTCTGGGAAACAGGGTCCCACTTC.

The rearrangement joins TRBV5-1 to TRBJ1-1, with D hard to call. Trimming removed 4 bases from V and 4 bases from J, with 14 bases in between. The CDR3 spans 14 residues. Germline V lookup: CDR1 SGHRS, CDR2 YFSETQ. The DNA of the CDR3 is TGCGCCAGCAGCGAATTTGGCTCGGGCACTGAAGCTTTCTTT. Protein product: CASSEFGSGTEAFF.

The V call is TRBV19, the J call TRBJ2-3; 12 bases are a match to TRBD2. CDR1 LNHDA and CDR2 SQIVND come from the germline V gene (reference sequence). CDR3 length equals 17 residues. V lost 6 bases and J lost 5; bases outside the gene matches: 12. The CDR3 nucleotides read TGTGCCAGTAGCAGCGATGGACTAGCGGGAAGAGGAGATACGCAGTATTTT. This gives the protein CASSSDGLAGRGDTQYF.

This clone was picked up a small number of times. The gene calls are TRBV5-1 and TRBJ2-7, with 9 bases that match TRBD1. This CDR3 contains 14 residues. V lost 2 bases and J lost 4; bases outside the gene matches: 4. CDR1 SGHRS and CDR2 YFSETQ come from the germline V gene. CDR3 residues: CASSLLTGGYEQYF. The CDR3, as DNA: TGCGCCAGCAGCTTACTGACAGGGGGGTACGAGCAGTACTTC.

The chain couples TRBV18 to TRBJ2-7, with 7 bases fitting TRBD2. V lost 4 bases, J lost 3 bases, and 12 bases stayed unmatched. This CDR3 is built from 16 residues. The germline gives CDR1 KGHSH, CDR2 LQKENI. The CDR3 sequence is CASSQSVREPFYEQYF. DNA of the CDR3: TGTGCCAGCTCACAATCGGTGCGGGAGCCCTTCTACGAGCAGTACTTC.

This clone was counted a single time. The CDR3 protein is CASSQVASGRTSTDTQYF. CDR3 nucleotides: TGTGCCAGCAGCCAGGTCGCTAGCGGGAGGACTAGCACAGATACGCAGTATTTT. This chain connects TRBV4-2 to TRBJ2-3; TRBD2 matches at 11 bases. This CDR3 has 18 residues. CDR1 is LGHNA and CDR2 is YNFKEQ in the germline V gene. V gave up 3 bases and J gave up 0 bases; unmatched junction bases: 8.